Following are 15 T cell receptor beta chains from one sample sequenced in a study of breast tumors, draining lymph nodes, adjacent tissues. TCRdb independently ran MiXCR on the multiplex PCR reads; one entry per CDR3 protein. Counted here are about 180,000 distinct CDR3 sequences, approximately 33% occurring once; the ten biggest clones make up 4% to 5.5%. Samples came from axillary lymph nodes draining the breast cancer. The sequencing input was axillary lymph node tissue. Receptor source: a female donor with breast cancer. Some clones in this sample may be carry-over from other donors' samples.

This rearrangement joins TRBV6-5 to TRBJ2-3; 7 bases are shared with TRBD1. The ends lost 4 bases at V and 3 bases at J; junction bases unmatched: 13. This CDR3 contains 17 residues. The germline V gene encodes CDR1 MNHEY and CDR2 SVGAGI. CDR3 sequence (DNA): TGTGCCAGCAGTTCGGCGGACAGGCGGCTCGGGACAGATACGCAGTATTTT. It encodes CASSSADRRLGTDTQYF.

Ten or more counts support this clonotype. Here the CDR3 reads CASSSTGVTNQPQHF. The CDR3 bases are TGTGCCAGCAGCTCCACAGGGGTTACCAATCAGCCCCAGCATTTT. The J gene is TRBJ1-5, the V gene TRBV11-2, with 7 bases identical to TRBD1. The CDR3 is 15 residues long. In germline, CDR1 is SGHAT, CDR2 FQNNGV. The J segment lost 3 bases and the V segment lost 4 bases, leaving 6 bases of the junction unmatched.

This chain links TRBV9 with TRBJ2-7, with a tentative D call TRBD2 (6 bases). Per germline, CDR1 SGDLS and CDR2 YYNGEE. The CDR3 spans 16 residues. The germline V and J ends were trimmed by 6 bases and 2 bases, with 21 bases remaining between them. The CDR3 DNA follows: TGTGCCAGCACCACCAAGGGAAGGGGAGGAACCTACGAGCAGTACTTC. It encodes CASTTKGRGGTYEQYF. Variable domain in full (rest from reference TRBV9 and TRBJ2-7): DSGVTQTPKHLITATGQRVTLRCSPRSGDLSVYWYQQSLDQGLQFLIQYYNGEERAKGNILERFSAQQFPDLHSELNLSSLELGDSALYFCASTTKGRGGTYEQYFGPGTRLTVT.

This clonotype came up many times. The rearrangement links TRBV7-2 to TRBJ2-5, with a possible D match to TRBD2 (6 bases). Germline CDR1 and CDR2: SGHTA and FQGNSA. The CDR3 loop spans 12 amino acids. V was cut by 0 bases and J by 7 bases, with 6 bases left in between. In nucleotides, the CDR3 is TGTGCCAGCAGCTTAGCAGCGGGGACCCAGTACTTC. Its protein product is CASSLAAGTQYF. The full variable domain, its missing parts supplied by reference TRBV7-2 and TRBJ2-5, is GAGVSQSPSNKVTEKGKDVELRCDPISGHTALYWYRQSLGQGLEFLIYFQGNSAPDKSGLPSDRFSAERTGGSVSTLTIQRTQQEDSAVYLCASSLAAGTQYFGPGTRLLVL.

In this sample, this clonotype turned up many times. This rearrangement joins TRBV5-5 to TRBJ2-5; the D gene is possibly TRBD2 (5 bases). V lost 9 bases and J lost 5, with 8 bases in between. The CDR3 contains 10 residues. Germline V gives CDR1 SGHKS, CDR2 YYEKEE (reference sequence). CDR3 amino acids: CATGGETQYF. DNA of the CDR3: TGTGCCACCGGCGGGGAGACCCAGTACTTC.

About this clonotype: This may be a read error, as it is one base from a much larger clone. The chain joins TRBV19 to TRBJ1-3, with D possibly matching TRBD1 (6 bases). V lost 5 bases and J 4 bases, leaving 15 bases between the germline ends. The germline V gene encodes CDR1 LNHDA and CDR2 SQIVND (reference sequence). This CDR3 is built from 15 residues. CDR3: CASSPAGAGGNTIYF. As DNA, the CDR3 is TGTGCCAGTAGTCCGGCAGGGGCGGGAGGAAACACCATATATTTT.

This clonotype has a count of ten or more. V usage is TRBV2 and J usage is TRBJ2-5; 7 bases line up with TRBD1. V was pared by 8 bases and J by 7 bases, with 10 bases of the junction left unmatched. The CDR3 totals 13 residues. Germline CDR1 SNHLY, CDR2 FYNNEI. The CDR3 DNA sequence: TGTGCCAGCGAGAGGGGGCCCGAGGGGACCCAGTACTTC. Translated: CASERGPEGTQYF. Full variable domain (outside the CDR3, taken from reference TRBV2 and TRBJ2-5): EPEVTQTPSHQVTQMGQEVILRCVPISNHLYFYWYRQILGQKVEFLVSFYNNEISEKSEIFDDQFSVERPDGSNFTLKIRSTKLEDSAMYFCASERGPEGTQYFGPGTRLLVL.

CDR3 protein: CASSVGSGGIARDTQYF. In DNA form, the CDR3 reads TGTGCCAGCAGTGTCGGTAGCGGGGGGATCGCAAGAGATACGCAGTATTTT. The V and J genes are TRBV2 and TRBJ2-3; 10 positions agree with TRBD2. The V gene end was trimmed by 4 bases and the J gene end by 5 bases; junction bases not matched to a gene: 12. CDR3 length equals 17 residues. Per the germline V gene, CDR1 is SNHLY and CDR2 is FYNNEI. Variable domain in full (rest from reference TRBV2 and TRBJ2-3): EPEVTQTPSHQVTQMGQEVILRCVPISNHLYFYWYRQILGQKVEFLVSFYNNEISEKSEIFDDQFSVERPDGSNFTLKIRSTKLEDSAMYFCASSVGSGGIARDTQYFGPGTRLTVL.

Comment on this clonotype: A much larger clone sits a single nucleotide away, making a read error possible. This chain connects TRBV11-3 to TRBJ2-5; D perhaps matches TRBD2 (6 bases). This CDR3 has 17 amino acids. Germline V gives CDR1 SGHNT, CDR2 YENEEA. V shed 1 base and J shed 3 bases, with 18 bases lying between them. This CDR3 reads CASSLGRTTGEKETQYF. DNA for the CDR3: TGTGCCAGCAGCTTAGGGCGGACTACCGGGGAAAAAGAGACCCAGTACTTC.

This clonotype has a handful of counts. The rearrangement links TRBV6-2 or TRBV6-3 to TRBJ1-2, with TRBD1 matching 8 bases. The CDR3 is made up of 15 amino acids. The germline CDR1 and CDR2 sequences are MNHEY and SVGEGT. V lost 2 bases, J lost 4 bases, and 6 bases stayed unmatched. The CDR3 region has the DNA TGTGCCAGCAGTTACCGGACAGGGAATTTCTATGGCTACACCTTC. Amino acids: CASSYRTGNFYGYTF.

Notes on this clonotype: With a much larger clone just one base away, this may be a read error. The chain couples TRBV19 to TRBJ2-2; the D gene is possibly TRBD2 (6 bases). CDR3 length: 21 amino acids. Germline V gene sequence: CDR1 LNHDA, CDR2 SQIVND (reference sequence). CDR3 nucleotides: TGTGCCGGTAGATCTACCCGGCGGGACGGACCCGGAGCGAGGGCGGCCGGGGAGCTGTTTTTT. The encoded protein is CAGRSTRRDGPGARAAGELFF.

In this sample, this clonotype turned up once. This CDR3 reads CASRLAEGSSYTF. The CDR3 bases are TGTGCCAGCAGACTAGCGGAGGGGAGCTCCTACACCTTC. This chain joins TRBV6-5 and TRBJ1-2, with a tentative D call TRBD1 (5 bases). This CDR3 has 13 amino acids. Germline CDR1 and CDR2: MNHEY and SVGAGI. The V end was cut by 6 bases, the J end by 10 bases, with 18 bases between.

J is TRBJ1-1 and V is TRBV6-6, with 8 bases fitting TRBD1. The CDR3 contains 19 residues. Germline V CDR1 and CDR2: MNHNY, SVGAGI (reference sequence). Losses at the gene ends were 0 bases for V and 2 bases for J; bases not matched to a gene: 14. CDR3 residues: CASSYSSAAGGVRNTEAFF. DNA for the CDR3: TGTGCCAGCAGTTACTCTTCAGCGGCAGGGGGCGTCCGTAACACTGAAGCTTTCTTT.

This clonotype has ten or more counts. The chain recombines TRBV6-6 with TRBJ1-5, with D unclear. CDR1 is MNHNY, CDR2 SVGAGI, per germline (reference sequence). Between the trimmed V and J ends, which lost 5 bases and 3 bases, there was a span of 8 bases. This CDR3 contains 13 residues. The CDR3 sequence: CASSLLNNQPQHF. The CDR3, as DNA: TGTGCCAGCAGTCTTTTAAACAATCAGCCCCAGCATTTT.

The sample holds many counts of this clonotype. The rearrangement joins TRBV10-3 to TRBJ2-1; D unresolved. CDR1 is ENHRY, CDR2 SYGVKD, per germline. The CDR3 consists of 11 residues. V lost 1 base and J 7 bases, leaving 2 bases between the germline ends. CDR3 sequence (DNA): TGTGCCATCAGTGAGTTGAATGAGCAGTTCTTC. This sequence encodes CAISELNEQFF.